This TCR beta chain is from a study of blood T cells in healthy people across ages. Points from the study as a whole: Across the age range, TCR beta diversity per million T cells fell in a roughly linear way. Compared with aged donors, long-lived donors showed fewer expanded clones, suggesting selection.

For the second PCR, which ran for about 6 to 12 cycles, a sample-barcoded 5' primer and a J-beta primer mix were used. TCRdb analysed the 5' RACE reads with MiXCR anew, one entry per CDR3 protein. The sample records some 1.6 million distinct CDR3 sequences, roughly 32% being singletons. This clonotype was counted a few times. What it recognizes is unknown. Each donor had 9 to 10 milliliters of peripheral blood drawn. The germline gives CDR1 SNHLY, CDR2 FYNNEI. The CDR3 covers 15 residues. After removal of 6 bases from V and 0 bases from J, the junction contained 7 bases not matched to a gene. Input material: blood. The rearrangement links TRBV2 to TRBJ2-7; 8 nucleotides agree with TRBD2. The source is a woman in her twenties or thirties in good health. CDR3 in DNA: TGTGCCAGCAGAGGACTAGCTTTTAACTCCTACGAGCAGTACTTC. Amino acids: CASRGLAFNSYEQYF.